The source of this T cell receptor (beta chain) is a study of CD8+ T cells in alopecia areata. V was shortened by 3 bases and J by 5 bases, with 7 bases between the two germline ends. CDR3 length: 12 residues. CDR1 and CDR2 (germline): SQVTM, ANQGSEA. Following RNA extraction, reverse transcription yielded cDNA that acted as the sequencing template. Some clones are missing from TCRdb's copy, which holds only in-frame ones; the method was immunoSEQ multiplex PCR. The sample has 80,000 to 100,000 clones, about 45% seen once; the top ten hold 0.79%. The chain has TRBV29-1 and TRBJ2-2; D not resolved. This TCR was sampled from a human donor with alopecia areata. The sample consisted of CD4+ T cells sorted from blood. The CDR3 coding sequence is TGCAGCGTTGACCTCGGGACCGGGGAGCTGTTTTTT. This gives the protein CSVDLGTGELFF.